The TCR beta chain under discussion was sequenced for a study of Ad26.COV2.S vaccination and SARS-CoV-2 variants (dated by TCRdb to the early 2020s). Context from the whole study: Vaccine-arm donors came from COV1001, a multicentre, randomized, double-blind, placebo-controlled phase I-IIa trial of Ad26.COV2.S in healthy adults. Dosing of Ad26.COV2.S was intramuscular, at either 5x10^10 or 1x10^11 viral particles, delivered as one shot or as two shots spaced 56 days apart. Sequencing of the TCRbeta repertoire served to evaluate the specificity and breadth of SARS-CoV-2-reactive T cell receptors following Ad26.COV2.S vaccination. A total of around 32 samples were included in the TCR-sequenced set, comprising roughly 19 Ad26.COV2.S vaccine recipients, 5 placebo recipients and 8 SARS-CoV-2 convalescent individuals. Participants in the trial were split at random into five groups of five each, receiving low-dose or high-dose Ad26.COV2.S once or twice, or else placebo on both occasions. Investigators did not know the trial group allocation while performing experiments and assessing outcomes. Beyond this particular receptor, the publication reports: The study lacked the statistical power to compare responses across vaccine doses or regimens. The authors noted that the TCR breadth and depth analyses may have underestimated total T cell responses. After vaccination, spike-specific CD8+ and CD4+ T cell responses were reported to show substantial breadth. Vaccine and placebo recipients had similar non-spike TCR breadth, a finding consistent with the vaccine containing only spike. Higher spike-specific TCR breadth was observed in Ad26.COV2.S recipients than in placebo recipients (P = 0.0014).

Read against the paper, the sample's treatment or condition label means: 19 received Ad26.COV2.S at low or high dose, single or two shots; about 5 received placebo; per-sample allocation not given. Repertoires of vaccine and placebo recipients were sequenced from samples collected on day 63 after the first injection. Between 29 July and 7 August 2020, Cohort 1b enrolled 20 to 30 adults aged 18-55 years at one site in Boston, USA. Ad26.COV2.S was a replication-incompetent adenovirus type 26 vector expressing a prefusion-stabilized SARS-CoV-2 spike protein from the original Wuhan strain. On this clone itself: Its specific antigen is unknown. Qualities for individual bases were not recorded, and no much larger clone is one base off.

From a lookup of the germline V gene, CDR1 and CDR2 are MDHEN and SYDVKM. Here V drops 4 bases and J drops 7 bases, and the junction holds 14 bases not matched to any gene. Including cysteine and phenylalanine, the CDR3 has 18 amino acids. Of all the DNA, just the CDR3 is kept, 54 bases in frame from base 1. The immunoSEQ Assay was the method used to sequence TCRbeta CDR3 regions. After extraction, genomic DNA underwent amplification by bias-controlled multiplex PCR, followed by high-throughput sequencing. As for the original processing: To quantify the absolute abundance of each unique TCRbeta CDR3 region, sequences were collapsed and filtered. T cell fraction was estimated by normalizing TCRbeta template counts to usable DNA, which was measured by amplifying reference genes present in all nucleated cells. Repertoire TCRs were annotated as SARS-CoV-2-specific by exact matching of V gene, CDR3 amino acid sequence and J gene to a known reactive TCR set. The reference SARS-CoV-2 TCR set was obtained from MIRA and was filtered for enrichment in COVID-19-positive ImmuneCODE repertoires, whereby public or cross-reactive TCRs were removed. Using the MIRA antigens, annotated TCRs were further analysed by specific ORF or by position within an ORF. Breadth was defined as annotated unique rearrangements over total unique productive rearrangements; depth was the summed frequency of those rearrangements. Two-sided Wilcoxon rank-sum tests were used to compare TCR breadth between groups. Here the immuneACCESS table is served through TCRdb, limited to in-frame sequences with V and J called. Missing clones are a known gap in these copies; in checked studies unresolved V genes cover under half, and the rest lacks a known reason. The D gene and trimming were derived from the DNA, and the V and J assignments and clone size from that table. A total of about 400,000 clones appear in this sample, about 88% of them only once. Of the sample, 1.5% to 2% is held by the ten largest clones.

The starting material was peripheral blood, obtained in a trial of Ad26.COV2.S vaccine versus placebo. The source is a person between 18 and 65 years old who received the Ad26.COV2.S COVID-19 vaccine or a placebo. The V gene is TRBV28 and the J gene is TRBJ1-5; 12 bases in the junction line up with TRBD1. In nucleotides, the sequence is TGTGCCAGCAGTTCTAATGGCTGGGGACAGGGGGCCGGGCAGCCCCAGCATTTT. It is translated as CASSSNGWGQGAGQPQHF.